These 30 T cell receptor beta chains originate from one sample sequenced in a study of blood T cells in healthy people across ages. Next came a second PCR, run for roughly 7 to 12 cycles, which used a sample-barcoded 5' primer along with a J-beta primer mix. Using its own MiXCR run on the 5' RACE reads, TCRdb lists one record per CDR3 protein. The sample yields hundreds of thousands of distinct CDR3 sequences, roughly 49% seen once. The material sequenced was blood. These receptors were obtained from a woman between 55 and 75 years old in good health.

Concerning this clonotype: A much bigger clone sits one base away, suggesting this may be a read error. This chain uses TRBV29-1 with TRBJ2-7, with a weak D call TRBD1 (5 bases). CDR3 length: 13 residues. Trimming pared 5 bases from V and 7 bases from J, leaving 18 bases between. CDR1 SQVTM and CDR2 ANQGSEA come from the germline V gene. The CDR3 reads CSVSIREYNEQYF. In DNA, the CDR3 is TGCAGCGTTTCAATCAGGGAATACAATGAGCAGTACTTC.

The chain carries TRBV28 and TRBJ1-2; D unclear. CDR3 size: 12 residues. V lost 5 bases, J lost 4 bases, and 8 bases lay in between. Looked up from germline, CDR1 is MDHEN and CDR2 is SYDVKM. The DNA for the CDR3 is TGTGCCAGCAGTCCCGCCCCCTATGGCTACACCTTC. Translating it yields CASSPAPYGYTF.

The chain carries TRBV11-3 and TRBJ2-1; unclear D gene. V lost 3 bases, J lost 1 base, and 7 bases lay in between. Per germline, CDR1 SGHNT and CDR2 YENEEA. The CDR3 is made up of 14 amino acids. The CDR3 bases are TGTGCCAGCAGCTTGGATGTTTCCTACAATGAGCAGTTCTTC. Its protein is CASSLDVSYNEQFF.

This rearrangement joins TRBV6-2 or TRBV6-3 to TRBJ1-5; D is unresolved. Germline lookup yields CDR1 MNHEY and CDR2 SVGEGT. Trimming left V 0 bases short and J 3 bases short, with 15 bases between. The length of the CDR3 is 17 residues. CDR3 sequence reads: CASSYSIRFRYNQPQHF. The CDR3, as DNA: TGTGCCAGCAGTTACTCTATTCGGTTTCGGTACAATCAGCCCCAGCATTTT.

This chain links TRBV6-2 or TRBV6-3 with TRBJ2-7, with D possibly called TRBD1 or TRBD2 (5 bases each). Germline CDR1 is MNHEY and CDR2 is SVGEGT. The germline V and J ends were trimmed by 4 bases and 4 bases, with 17 bases remaining between them. There are 15 residues in the CDR3. DNA for the CDR3: TGTGCCAGCAGTTCCCCGGGACGGGGAGCATACGAGCAGTACTTC. Encoded protein: CASSSPGRGAYEQYF.

This clonotype has more than one count but fewer than ten. The genes are TRBV29-1 and TRBJ2-1, with TRBD2 identical over 10 bases. Germline values: CDR1 SQVTM, CDR2 ANQGSEA. This CDR3 has 16 residues. The J segment lost 3 bases and the V segment lost 4 bases, leaving 9 bases of the junction unmatched. The CDR3 reads CSVAPSIAGGYNEQFF. The CDR3 DNA reads as TGCAGCGTTGCCCCCTCTATAGCGGGAGGCTACAATGAGCAGTTCTTC.

This clonotype was seen more than once but under ten times. The chain uses TRBV29-1 and TRBJ2-3, with unresolved D. Deletions cut 3 bases from V and 4 bases from J, with 5 bases between. The CDR3 consists of 11 residues. Germline lookup yields CDR1 SQVTM and CDR2 ANQGSEA. CDR3: CSVDSADTQYF. The CDR3 DNA sequence: TGCAGCGTTGATTCGGCAGATACGCAGTATTTT.

This clonotype showed up many times. The J gene is TRBJ2-5, the V gene TRBV13; 7 positions match TRBD2. Germline V gene sequence: CDR1 PRHDT, CDR2 FYEKMQ (reference sequence). V lost 6 bases and J lost 4; bases outside the gene matches: 11. CDR3 length equals 15 residues. CDR3 bases: TGTGCCAGCAGTCGGCGGGAGTATAATAGAGAGACCCAGTACTTC. This gives the protein CASSRREYNRETQYF. Variable domain in full (rest from reference TRBV13 and TRBJ2-5): AAGVIQSPRHLIKEKRETATLKCYPIPRHDTVYWYQQGPGQDPQFLISFYEKMQSDKGSIPDRFSAQQFSDYHSELNMSSLELGDSALYFCASSRREYNRETQYFGPGTRLLVL.

This clonotype was observed a few times. The chain uses TRBV7-3 and TRBJ1-1; a possible D gene is TRBD1 (5 bases). The CDR3 contains 15 residues. Trimming left V 1 base short and J 4 bases short, with 13 bases between. CDR1 is SGHTA, CDR2 FQGTGA, per germline. DNA of the CDR3: TGTGCCAGCAGCTTAAGCCCGACGGGGGGCACTGAAGCTTTCTTT. Amino acid sequence: CASSLSPTGGTEAFF. The whole variable domain, remainder taken from reference TRBV7-3 and TRBJ1-1, is GAGVSQTPSNKVTEKGKYVELRCDPISGHTALYWYRQSLGQGPEFLIYFQGTGAADDSGLPNDRFFAVRPEGSVSTLKIQRTERGDSAVYLCASSLSPTGGTEAFFGQGTRLTVV.

In this sample, this clonotype turned up a few times. This sequence joins TRBV30 and TRBJ1-2, with 8 positions matching TRBD1. The CDR3 covers 14 residues. V gave up 8 bases and J gave up 7 bases; unmatched junction bases: 15. Germline-derived CDR1 and CDR2 are GTSNPN and SVGIG (reference sequence). The DNA of the CDR3 is TGTGCCCGGTCCGGGACAGGATCCTGGTCTGGCTACACCTTC. Encoded protein: CARSGTGSWSGYTF.

This clonotype came up a few times. The rearrangement uses TRBV9 and TRBJ2-1; D is possibly TRBD2 (6 bases). The germline V gene has CDR1 SGDLS and CDR2 YYNGEE. Trimming removed 3 bases from V and 3 bases from J, with 16 bases in between. The CDR3 runs to 16 residues. CDR3 amino acids: CASSEVGGSHYNEQFF. The DNA for the CDR3 is TGTGCCAGCAGCGAGGTCGGGGGATCCCACTACAATGAGCAGTTCTTC.

This clonotype was seen at least ten times. This rearrangement joins TRBV20-1 to TRBJ2-2; D gene ambiguous. V lost 3 bases and J 0 bases, leaving 14 bases between the germline ends. CDR1 DFQATT and CDR2 SNEGSKA come from the germline V gene (reference sequence). The CDR3 covers 16 residues. The CDR3 DNA reads as TGCAGTGCTAGTCAAAATAACCGGGCGAACACCGGGGAGCTGTTTTTT. Translated: CSASQNNRANTGELFF.

This clonotype has only a few counts. V is TRBV10-3 and J is TRBJ1-4, with TRBD1 as a possible D gene (5 bases). Germline V CDR1 and CDR2: ENHRY, SYGVKD. This CDR3 is 15 amino acids long. Trimming pared 0 bases from V and 8 bases from J, leaving 13 bases between. The CDR3 loop reads CAISESAVGGEKLFF. CDR3 nucleotide sequence: TGTGCCATCAGTGAGTCGGCCGTTGGGGGAGAAAAACTGTTTTTT.

The sample holds one count of this clonotype. The V gene is TRBV28, the J gene TRBJ2-7, with TRBD2 matching 9 bases. Trimming removed 6 bases from V and 3 bases from J; junction bases left unmatched: 12. Germline values: CDR1 MDHEN, CDR2 SYDVKM. This CDR3 contains 16 residues. The DNA for the CDR3 is TGTGCCAGCAGGCCCCTAAGAGCGGGAGGAGGCTACGAGCAGTACTTC. This gives the protein CASRPLRAGGGYEQYF.

The chain carries TRBV27 and TRBJ2-7; D is ambiguous. Per the germline V gene, CDR1 is MNHEY and CDR2 is SMNVEV (reference sequence). V gave up 0 bases and J gave up 7 bases, with 16 bases separating them. The CDR3 contains 15 residues. CDR3 region: CASSLSGSTYNEQYF. The CDR3 DNA reads as TGTGCCAGCAGTTTATCGGGATCTACCTACAATGAGCAGTACTTC.

The chain recombines TRBV25-1 with TRBJ1-2; 7 nucleotides line up with TRBD1. The germline V gene has CDR1 MGHDK and CDR2 SYGVNS. This CDR3 has 15 residues. The V segment lost 6 bases and the J segment 1 base; nucleotides outside the gene matches: 8. CDR3 in amino acids: CASRGTEPFNYGYTF. CDR3 coding DNA: TGTGCCAGCAGGGGGACAGAACCTTTTAACTATGGCTACACCTTC.

CDR3 in amino acids: CSAPVQGLPFSEQYF. Here the CDR3 DNA reads TGCAGTGCTCCCGTCCAGGGACTCCCTTTTTCCGAGCAGTACTTC. The V call is TRBV20-1, the J call TRBJ2-5; D may be TRBD2 (6 bases). Near its end, the DNA agrees better with TRBJ2-7, so the J call may be wrong. Germline CDR1 DFQATT, CDR2 SNEGSKA (reference sequence). The CDR3 has 15 amino acids.

This rearrangement joins TRBV5-6 to TRBJ2-7, with 8 bases identical to TRBD1. Germline loops: CDR1 SGHDT, CDR2 YYEEEE. The CDR3 is 14 residues long. The trim removed 4 bases at V and 4 bases at J, leaving 7 bases unmatched. CDR3 DNA sequence: TGTGCCAGCAGCGCCGAGACAGGGGTTTACGAGCAGTACTTC. Its translation: CASSAETGVYEQYF.

J is TRBJ2-7 and V is TRBV5-1, with D perhaps TRBD1 (6 bases). Deletions cut 6 bases from V and 7 bases from J, with 23 bases between. This CDR3 region has 15 residues. Germline loops: CDR1 SGHRS, CDR2 YFSETQ. In DNA form, the CDR3 reads TGCGCCAGCACCCCCAGGGGCCTGGGCAACAATGAGCAGTACTTC. Protein: CASTPRGLGNNEQYF.

Notes on this clonotype: Compared with germline, one end of the junction differs, possibly owing to a read error. The chain combines TRBV12-3 or TRBV12-4 with TRBJ2-1, with D possibly TRBD2 on 6 matching bases. This CDR3 has 12 residues. Here the CDR3 reads CASSPTSNGQFF. The CDR3 DNA follows: TGTGCCAGCAGCCCCACTAGCAATGGGCAGTTCTTC.

This sequence joins TRBV27 and TRBJ2-3; D unclear. Trimming removed 6 bases at V and 3 bases at J, with 16 bases between. The germline CDR1 and CDR2 sequences are MNHEY and SMNVEV (reference sequence). CDR3 size: 15 residues. The CDR3 DNA is TGTGCCAGCAGCAATATGGAGTTGGGAACAGATACGCAGTATTTT. It encodes CASSNMELGTDTQYF.

The rearrangement links TRBV28 to TRBJ2-7; D is perhaps TRBD1 (6 bases). The CDR3 consists of 15 residues. Germline CDR1 MDHEN, CDR2 SYDVKM. V was trimmed by 5 bases and J by 0 bases, leaving 14 bases between them. The CDR3 reads CASSPSDRSSYEQYF. The CDR3 coding sequence is TGTGCCAGCAGTCCATCCGACAGGAGCTCCTACGAGCAGTACTTC.

This clonotype was seen repeatedly, ten times or more. J is TRBJ2-3 and V is TRBV20-1, with 8 bases identical to TRBD1. Germline CDR1 and CDR2: DFQATT and SNEGSKA (reference sequence). The junction had 5 bases not matched to a gene; V was cut back by 1 base and J by 2 bases. This CDR3 has 15 amino acids. DNA for the CDR3: TGCAGTGCTAGAGCCGGGACAGGAACCACAGATACGCAGTATTTT. This gives the protein CSARAGTGTTDTQYF.

This clonotype was detected only a few times. The chain joins TRBV20-1 to TRBJ2-5; D is unclear. This CDR3 spans 14 amino acids. Germline CDR1 is DFQATT and CDR2 is SNEGSKA (reference sequence). V shed 4 bases and J shed 1 base, with 13 bases lying between them. The CDR3 reads CSAIGRVGQETQYF. The CDR3 bases are TGCAGTGCTATCGGTCGGGTGGGCCAAGAGACCCAGTACTTC.

This clonotype was found a few times. V usage is TRBV6-2 or TRBV6-3 and J usage is TRBJ2-3; D unclear. The CDR3 contains 13 residues. From germline, CDR1 is MNHEY and CDR2 SVGEGT. V lost 7 bases and J 4 bases, leaving 12 bases between the germline ends. The CDR3 coding sequence is TGTGCCAGCACCCCCTCACTCGCAGATACGCAGTATTTT. Encoded protein: CASTPSLADTQYF.

The gene calls are TRBV28 and TRBJ1-4; 7 bases match TRBD1. Trimming cost V 2 bases and J 7 bases; bases outside gene matches: 10. The CDR3 length is 16 residues. The germline gives CDR1 MDHEN, CDR2 SYDVKM. The CDR3: CASSLGGDGTAEKLFF. CDR3 DNA sequence: TGTGCCAGCAGTTTAGGGGGGGATGGGACAGCTGAAAAACTGTTTTTT.

This clonotype was found a few times. The chain links TRBV4-3 to TRBJ1-2; D is uncertain. The CDR3 extends over 13 amino acids. Between the trimmed V and J ends, which lost 0 bases and 8 bases, there was a span of 10 bases. Germline V lookup: CDR1 LGHNA, CDR2 YSLEER. Here the CDR3 DNA reads TGCGCCAGCAGCCAAGATGTAGGTAGGGGCTACACCTTC. As protein: CASSQDVGRGYTF.

This sequence joins TRBV5-6 and TRBJ2-7; D call uncertain. This CDR3 comprises 17 residues. Germline CDR1 SGHDT, CDR2 YYEEEE. Between the trimmed V and J ends, which lost 1 base and 2 bases, there was a span of 19 bases. The chain's CDR3 is CASSLRLQGLLTYEQYF. CDR3 bases: TGTGCCAGCAGCTTGCGGCTTCAAGGGCTCTTAACCTACGAGCAGTACTTC.

The rearrangement uses TRBV20-1 and TRBJ1-2, with D maybe TRBD1 (6 bases). The CDR3 consists of 15 residues. Germline lookup yields CDR1 DFQATT and CDR2 SNEGSKA (reference sequence). Deletions cut 3 bases from V and 3 bases from J, with 17 bases between. The CDR3 coding sequence is TGCAGTGCTAGTCTACAGGGAGGGTCTGACTATGGCTACACCTTC. Protein: CSASLQGGSDYGYTF.

This clonotype was detected a few times. The chain has TRBV28 and TRBJ2-7, with 8 bases matching TRBD2. Germline CDR1 and CDR2: MDHEN and SYDVKM. The CDR3 runs to 16 residues. After removal of 4 bases from V and 3 bases from J, the junction contained 11 bases not matched to a gene. For the CDR3, the DNA is TGTGCCAGCAGTTCCTCGGGGCGGGAGGCCTTCTACGAGCAGTACTTC. Its protein is CASSSSGREAFYEQYF.